This passage covers 3 T cell receptor beta chains from one sample sequenced in a study of blood T cell repertoires in COVID-19. Method: immunoSEQ multiplex PCR; TCRdb's copy keeps in-frame clones and lacks some. The sample gives about 76,000 clones, around nine tenths of which show up once; over 15% is in the top ten. The sequenced sample consisted of peripheral blood. Source of these receptors: a human donor in a cohort sampled during active COVID-19.

This clone appeared a single time. The V gene is TRBV5-1, the J gene TRBJ1-4, with D possibly being TRBD1 (6 bases). The CDR3 length is 15 residues. V shed 1 base and J shed 2 bases, with 9 bases lying between them. Looked up from germline, CDR1 is SGHRS and CDR2 is YFSETQ. CDR3 nucleotides: TGCGCCAGCAGCTTGTATAGGGGGACTAATGAAAAACTGTTTTTT. The encoded protein is CASSLYRGTNEKLFF.

The chain has TRBV28 and TRBJ1-2, with D possibly matching TRBD1 (5 bases). Per germline, CDR1 MDHEN and CDR2 SYDVKM. The V end was cut by 6 bases, the J end by 7 bases, with 18 bases between. This CDR3 has 14 amino acids. CDR3 nucleotide sequence: TGTGCCAGCAGGCAGGGTGGCGGGGGTATTGGCTACACCTTC. It encodes CASRQGGGGIGYTF.

There are a few counts of this clone. The chain combines TRBV5-1 with TRBJ1-5; TRBD1 matches at 7 bases. V shed 4 bases and J 7 bases; nucleotides not matched to a gene: 11. Per germline, CDR1 SGHRS and CDR2 YFSETQ. The CDR3 totals 15 residues. The DNA of the CDR3 is TGCGCCAGCAGCCTAAGGACAGGCGGGGGGCAGCCCCAGCATTTT. This gives the protein CASSLRTGGGQPQHF.